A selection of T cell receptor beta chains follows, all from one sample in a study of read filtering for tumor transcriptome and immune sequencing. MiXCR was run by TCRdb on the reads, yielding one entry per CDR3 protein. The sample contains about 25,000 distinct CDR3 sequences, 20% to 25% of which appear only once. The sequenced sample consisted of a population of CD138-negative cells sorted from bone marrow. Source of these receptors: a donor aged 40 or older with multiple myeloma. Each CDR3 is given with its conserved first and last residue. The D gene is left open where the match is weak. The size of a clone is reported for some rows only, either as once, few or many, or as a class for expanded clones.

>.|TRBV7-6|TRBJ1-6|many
TGTGCCAGCAGCTTAGTCGGGGTAGGGTCACCCCTCCACTTT
CASSLVGVGSPLHF
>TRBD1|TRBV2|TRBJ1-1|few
TGTGCCAGCACCGGACAGGGGGCTGAAGCTTTCTTT
CASTGQGAEAFF
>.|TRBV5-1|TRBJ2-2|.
TGCGCCAGCAGCTTGACTCCTCTTGGCGGGGAGCTGTTTTTT
CASSLTPLGGELFF
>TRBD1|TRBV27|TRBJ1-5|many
TGTGCCAGCAGGGGGACAGGGAACAATCAGCCCCAGCATTTT
CASRGTGNNQPQHF
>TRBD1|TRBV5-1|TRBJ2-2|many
TGCGCCAGCAGCGATCGGACAGGGCGGAACACCGGGGAGCTGTTTTTT
CASSDRTGRNTGELFF
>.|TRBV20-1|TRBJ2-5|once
TGCAGTGTCCCGGTGGGGTACCGAGAGACCCAGTACTTC
CSVPVGYRETQYF
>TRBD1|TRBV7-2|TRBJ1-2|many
TGTGCCAGCAGCACACGAGGCAGGGGGGACCTTGCCGGCTACACCTTC
CASSTRGRGDLAGYTF
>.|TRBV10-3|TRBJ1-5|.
TGTGCCATCAGTGAGGAACCTAGCAATCAGCCCCAGCATTTT
CAISEEPSNQPQHF
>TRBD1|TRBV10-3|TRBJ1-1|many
TGTGCCATCAACAACCCTGCATCAGGGGGGAATGAAGCTTTCTTT
CAINNPASGGNEAFF
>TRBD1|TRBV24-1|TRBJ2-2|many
TGTGCCACCAGTGATCCTGGACAGGGGACCACCGGGGAGCTGTTTTTT
CATSDPGQGTTGELFF
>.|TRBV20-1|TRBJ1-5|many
TGCAGTGCTAGACAGGGGAATAGCAATCAGCCCCAGCATTTT
CSARQGNSNQPQHF
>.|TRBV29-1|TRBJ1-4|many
TGCACCCGGGACACCCATAATGAAAAACTGTTTTTT
CTRDTHNEKLFF
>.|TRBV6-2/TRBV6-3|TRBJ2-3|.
TGTGCCAGCAGTTACATTGATACGCAGTATTTT
CASSYIDTQYF
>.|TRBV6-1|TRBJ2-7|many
TGTGCCAGCAGTGATGGTCGGAGCAGGGTTGATGAGCAGTACTTC
CASSDGRSRVDEQYF
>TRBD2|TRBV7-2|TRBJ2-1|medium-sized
TGTGCCAGCAGCTTAGATGTGGCGGGGGGGCGGGTCTTC
CASSLDVAGGRVF
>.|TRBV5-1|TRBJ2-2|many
TGCGCCAGCAGTTCGGACGGGAACACCGGGGAGCTGTTTTTT
CASSSDGNTGELFF
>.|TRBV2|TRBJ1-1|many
TGTGCCAGCATCCCAGACAGGTTGAACACTGAAGCTTTCTTT
CASIPDRLNTEAFF
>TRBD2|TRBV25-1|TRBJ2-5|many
TGTGCCAGCAGTACACGGACTAGTGATGAGACCCAGTACTTC
CASSTRTSDETQYF
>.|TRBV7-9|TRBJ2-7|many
TGTGCCAGCAGCTTTGAAGGGGACCGCTACGAGCAGTACTTC
CASSFEGDRYEQYF
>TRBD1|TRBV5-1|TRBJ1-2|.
TGCGCCAGCAGCTCAGTCCCGACAGGGGCCCATGGCTACACCTTC
CASSSVPTGAHGYTF
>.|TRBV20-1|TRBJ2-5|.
TGCAGTGCTTCCGGGGGACGCGGGCAAGAGACCCAGTACTTC
CSASGGRGQETQYF
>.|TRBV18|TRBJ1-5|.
TGTGCCAGCTCACCGAGGGGACATGGACTTAATCTGCCCCAGCATTTT
CASSPRGHGLNLPQHF
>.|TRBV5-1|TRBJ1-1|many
TGCGCCAGCAGCTTGTTGCAGGGGAACACTGAAGCTTTCTTT
CASSLLQGNTEAFF
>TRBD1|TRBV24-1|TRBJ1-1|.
TGTGCCACCGACAGGGGATCGGGCACTGAAGCTTTCTTT
CATDRGSGTEAFF
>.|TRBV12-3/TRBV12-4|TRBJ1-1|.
TGTGCCAGCAGTTTCGGGGGCTTCAACACTGAAGCTTTCTTT
CASSFGGFNTEAFF
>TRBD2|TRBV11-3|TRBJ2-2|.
TGTGCCAGCAGCTCGGCAGCGGGGGGTGCCGGGGAGCTGTTTTTT
CASSSAAGGAGELFF
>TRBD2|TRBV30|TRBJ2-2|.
TGTGCCTGGAGTTCTAGCGGGGGGGCAAACGGGGAGCTGTTTTTT
CAWSSSGGANGELFF
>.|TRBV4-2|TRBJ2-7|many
TGTGCCAGCAGCCATGATACGGTCGACGAGCAGTACTTC
CASSHDTVDEQYF